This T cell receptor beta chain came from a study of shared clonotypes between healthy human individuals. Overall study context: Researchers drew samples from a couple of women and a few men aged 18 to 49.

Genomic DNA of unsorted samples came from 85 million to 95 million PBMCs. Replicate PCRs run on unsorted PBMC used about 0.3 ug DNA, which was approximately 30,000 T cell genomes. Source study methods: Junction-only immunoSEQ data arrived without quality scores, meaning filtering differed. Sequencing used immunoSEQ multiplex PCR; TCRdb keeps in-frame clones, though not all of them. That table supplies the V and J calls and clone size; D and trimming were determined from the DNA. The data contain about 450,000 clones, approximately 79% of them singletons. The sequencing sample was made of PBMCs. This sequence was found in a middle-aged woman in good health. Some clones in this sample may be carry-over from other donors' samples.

CDR3 residues: CASRPRGAVEKLFF. Here the CDR3 DNA reads TGTGCCAGTAGACCGCGGGGGGCAGTGGAAAAACTGTTTTTT. The chain links TRBV19 to TRBJ1-4, with a weak D call TRBD1 (6 bases). The V end was cut by 6 bases, the J end by 8 bases, with 16 bases between. This CDR3 spans 14 amino acids. Germline loops: CDR1 LNHDA, CDR2 SQIVND (reference sequence). Using reference TRBV19 and TRBJ1-4 for the parts outside the CDR3, the full variable domain is DGGITQSPKYLFRKEGQNVTLSCEQNLNHDAMYWYRQDPGQGLRLIYYSQIVNDFQKGDIAEGYSVSREKKESFPLTVTSAQKNPTAFYLCASRPRGAVEKLFFGSGTQLSVL.